Presented here are 32 T cell receptor beta chains from one specimen sequenced in a study of T cell repertoires in cytomegalovirus infection. From the reads, TCRdb called clonotypes with MiXCR, one entry per CDR3 protein. This table has approximately 750,000 distinct CDR3 sequences, about a third appearing once. Sequenced input: PBMCs. The origin of the receptors is a human donor in good health (CMV status not recorded). Some clones in this sample may be carry-over from other donors' samples.

Details on this clonotype: One junction end does not reproduce the germline sequence, and a read error may be involved. V and J are TRBV4-2 and TRBJ2-1, with 10 bases matching TRBD2. The CDR3 runs to 16 residues. Per the germline V gene, CDR1 is LGHNA and CDR2 is YNFKEQ. Written as DNA, the CDR3 is TGTGCCAGCAGCCAATTTACTAGCGGGAACTACAATGAGCAGTTGTTC. Its protein is CASSQFTSGNYNEQLF.

This clonotype has at least ten counts. The J gene is TRBJ2-3, the V gene TRBV7-2; 9 bases match TRBD2. Unmatched junction bases numbered 5, after V lost 1 base and J lost 3 bases. This CDR3 spans 16 amino acids. Germline-derived CDR1 and CDR2 are SGHTA and FQGNSA. The CDR3: CASSLGAGGGTDTQYF. Written as DNA, the CDR3 is TGTGCCAGCAGCTTAGGGGCGGGAGGGGGGACAGATACGCAGTATTTT.

This clonotype has more than one count but fewer than ten. The rearrangement joins TRBV7-9 to TRBJ1-4; maybe TRBD1 (5 bases). The CDR3 sequence is 17 residues long. Germline V gene data show CDR1 as SEHNR and CDR2 as FQNEAQ (reference sequence). The V end was cut by 2 bases, the J end by 4 bases, with 17 bases between. The CDR3 reads CASSLKRPTGVNEKLFF. CDR3 DNA sequence: TGTGCCAGCAGCTTAAAACGGCCAACGGGGGTTAATGAAAAACTGTTTTTT.

This chain uses TRBV19 with TRBJ2-1; D is perhaps TRBD1 (6 bases). Trimming cost V 6 bases and J 0 bases, with 9 bases left between them. Germline V lookup: CDR1 LNHDA, CDR2 SQIVND (reference sequence). The CDR3 covers 14 residues. The chain's CDR3 is CASSQGNSYNEQFF. In DNA form, the CDR3 reads TGTGCCAGTAGCCAGGGGAACTCCTACAATGAGCAGTTCTTC.

V gene TRBV29-1 combines with J gene TRBJ2-3; 10 nucleotides agree with TRBD2. Germline CDR1 is SQVTM and CDR2 is ANQGSEA. This CDR3 region has 16 residues. V was pared by 3 bases and J by 0 bases, with 6 bases of the junction left unmatched. DNA for the CDR3: TGCAGCGTTGATAAGGGTAGCGGGGGGAGCACAGATACGCAGTATTTT. Translating it yields CSVDKGSGGSTDTQYF.

The rearrangement uses TRBV27 and TRBJ2-5; no clear D. Germline CDR1 reads MNHEY; CDR2 reads SMNVEV (reference sequence). This CDR3 is 13 amino acids long. Trimming stripped 2 bases from V and 5 bases from J, with 9 bases between. Here the CDR3 DNA reads TGTGCCAGCAGTTTAGCTCCTCGGGAGACCCAGTACTTC. As protein: CASSLAPRETQYF.

The chain couples TRBV25-1 to TRBJ1-2; no definite D call. CDR1 is MGHDK, CDR2 SYGVNS, per germline. V dropped 1 base and J dropped 7 bases, with 10 bases sitting between them. There are 13 residues in the CDR3. CDR3 DNA: TGTGCCAGCAGTGAATTGATGGGCTCTGGCTACACCTTC. Translated, it gives CASSELMGSGYTF.

This clonotype was picked up a small number of times. The rearrangement joins TRBV7-6 to TRBJ1-1; 9 bases are shared with TRBD1. This CDR3 has 15 residues. Losses at the gene ends were 1 base for V and 6 bases for J; bases not matched to a gene: 6. The V gene's germline CDR1 is SGHVS and CDR2 FNYEAQ. The CDR3 DNA is TGTGCCAGCAGCTTAGGGGACAGGGTGGATCCTGAAGCTTTCTTT. It specifies CASSLGDRVDPEAFF.

This clonotype was seen only a few times. This chain joins TRBV4-1 and TRBJ2-3; 10 bases are a match to TRBD2. CDR3 length: 16 residues. CDR1 is MGHRA and CDR2 is YSYEKL in the germline V gene. V gave up 0 bases and J gave up 3 bases; unmatched junction bases: 3. For the CDR3, the DNA is TGCGCCAGCAGCCAAGAGGGGGGACTAGCGACAGATACGCAGTATTTT. Amino acid sequence: CASSQEGGLATDTQYF.

The chain is built from TRBV25-1 and TRBJ2-5, with D perhaps TRBD1 or TRBD2 (6 bases each). There are 17 residues in the CDR3. V lost 3 bases, J lost 0 bases, and 17 bases lay in between. The V gene's germline CDR1 is MGHDK and CDR2 SYGVNS. The CDR3 nucleotides read TGTGCCAGCAGTGATATATTCGGGGGCCCACACCAAGAGACCCAGTACTTC. It encodes CASSDIFGGPHQETQYF. The whole variable domain, filled in from reference TRBV25-1 and TRBJ2-5, reads EADIYQTPRYLVIGTGKKITLECSQTMGHDKMYWYQQDPGMELHLIHYSYGVNSTEKGDLSSESTVSRIRTEHFPLTLESARPSHTSQYLCASSDIFGGPHQETQYFGPGTRLLVL.

This clonotype was counted only a few times. The chain's CDR3 is CASSLRQSTDTQYF. The CDR3 DNA sequence: TGTGCCAGCAGTTTACGCCAGAGCACAGATACGCAGTATTTT. The J gene is TRBJ2-3, the V gene TRBV27, with unresolved D. CDR3 size: 14 residues. The V end lost 2 bases, the J end lost 0 bases, and 6 bases lay between the germline ends. The germline V gene encodes CDR1 MNHEY and CDR2 SMNVEV (reference sequence).

V usage is TRBV5-1 and J usage is TRBJ1-1; D gene ambiguous. V lost 1 base and J 2 bases, leaving 9 bases between the germline ends. Per the germline V gene, CDR1 is SGHRS and CDR2 is YFSETQ. This CDR3 has 14 residues. The CDR3 region is CASSLQVSNTEAFF. The CDR3 DNA follows: TGCGCCAGCAGCTTGCAAGTCTCCAACACTGAAGCTTTCTTT.

The CDR3 DNA is TGTGCCAGCAGCCAAGATCAGCACAGGGGGCGAGGCTACACCTTC. Translated: CASSQDQHRGRGYTF. This chain joins TRBV14 and TRBJ1-2, with 9 bases matching TRBD1. This CDR3 comprises 15 residues. The V and J ends lost 0 bases and 8 bases, in that order; junction bases with no gene match: 7. Germline values: CDR1 SGHDN, CDR2 FVKESK.

This clonotype appeared many times. The junction does not match germline at one end; this may be a read error. The rearrangement uses TRBV12-3 or TRBV12-4 and TRBJ1-2; 8 positions agree with TRBD1. The CDR3 length is 13 residues. The CDR3 DNA reads as TGTGCCAGCAGCTTAGGACAGGGTTTTGGCTACACCTTC. This codes for CASSLGQGFGYTF.

This CDR3 reads CSVELEGAREQYF. DNA for the CDR3: TGCAGCGTTGAATTGGAGGGGGCGCGTGAGCAGTACTTC. This chain connects TRBV29-1 to TRBJ2-7; D might be TRBD1 (7 bases). The CDR3 is 13 amino acids. Germline-derived CDR1 and CDR2 are SQVTM and ANQGSEA. Trimming left V 2 bases short and J 7 bases short, with 15 bases between.

This clonotype was counted only a few times. The chain employs TRBV29-1 and TRBJ2-2, with 10 bases that match TRBD1. Germline loops: CDR1 SQVTM, CDR2 ANQGSEA. This CDR3 is built from 17 residues. V shed 6 bases and J 2 bases; nucleotides not matched to a gene: 12. The CDR3, as DNA: TGCAGCGTACTGACAGGGGGCGCCTCTTTAAACACCGGGGAGCTGTTTTTT. Protein sequence: CSVLTGGASLNTGELFF.

This chain joins TRBV12-3 or TRBV12-4 and TRBJ2-1; 8 bases line up with TRBD2. After removal of 9 bases from V and 5 bases from J, the junction contained 18 bases not matched to a gene. The CDR3 is made up of 17 amino acids. CDR3 coding DNA: TGTGCCAGAAGCCAGCAGCGGGGGACAACGTCTGACAATGAGCAGTTCTTC. This codes for CARSQQRGTTSDNEQFF.

The chain employs TRBV4-1 and TRBJ2-1, with a tentative D call TRBD2 (6 bases). The CDR3 is made up of 16 amino acids. Trimming cost V 1 base and J 0 bases, with 10 bases left between them. Per the germline V gene, CDR1 is MGHRA and CDR2 is YSYEKL. This CDR3 reads CASSQVGGSSYNEQFF. The CDR3 nucleotides are TGCGCCAGCAGCCAAGTCGGGGGAAGCTCCTACAATGAGCAGTTCTTC.

The chain is built from TRBV6-6 and TRBJ2-7, with 8 bases lining up with TRBD1. Germline assignment: CDR1 MNHNY and CDR2 SVGAGI (reference sequence). There are 15 residues in the CDR3. The V and J ends lost 6 bases and 1 base, in that order; junction bases with no gene match: 8. CDR3: CASSMDRATSYEQYF. CDR3 DNA: TGTGCCAGCAGCATGGACAGGGCTACGTCCTACGAGCAGTACTTC.

The V gene is TRBV6-6, the J gene TRBJ2-2; 11 nucleotides agree with TRBD1. V dropped 2 bases and J dropped 1; count of bases not matched to a gene: 9. The CDR3 sequence is 19 residues long. CDR1 MNHNY and CDR2 SVGAGI come from the germline V gene (reference sequence). The CDR3 reads CASSYDRDRGRGNTGELFF. The CDR3 region has the DNA TGTGCCAGCAGTTACGATAGGGACAGGGGGAGAGGGAACACCGGGGAGCTGTTTTTT.

This clonotype has more than one count but fewer than ten. This chain joins TRBV7-8 and TRBJ2-2, with D possibly matching TRBD2 (5 bases). CDR1 is SGHVS, CDR2 FQNEAQ, per germline. This CDR3 spans 14 amino acids. Trimming cost V 3 bases and J 5 bases, with 10 bases left between them. For the CDR3, the DNA is TGTGCCAGCAGCTTCTTTAGCGTGACCGGGGAGCTGTTTTTT. This encodes CASSFFSVTGELFF.

The gene calls are TRBV15 and TRBJ2-1; 9 bases agree with TRBD2. CDR1 LNHNV and CDR2 YYDKDF come from the germline V gene (reference sequence). The length of the CDR3 is 16 residues. The J segment lost 0 bases and the V segment lost 0 bases, leaving 0 bases of the junction unmatched. The CDR3 nucleotides are TGTGCCACCAGCAGAGATAGCGGGAGCTCCTACAATGAGCAGTTCTTC. Residues: CATSRDSGSSYNEQFF.

This clonotype was counted a few times. This chain joins TRBV30 and TRBJ2-1; 9 bases line up with TRBD1. The germline gives CDR1 GTSNPN, CDR2 SVGIG (reference sequence). CDR3 length: 14 residues. V lost 5 bases and J lost 6; bases outside the gene matches: 8. The chain's CDR3 is CAWVPGQGFNEQFF. In DNA form, the CDR3 reads TGTGCCTGGGTCCCGGGACAGGGATTCAATGAGCAGTTCTTC. The full variable domain, its missing parts supplied by reference TRBV30 and TRBJ2-1, is SQTIHQWPATLVQPVGSPLSLECTVEGTSNPNLYWYRQAAGRGLQLLFYSVGIGQISSEVPQNLSASRPQDRQFILSSKKLLLSDSGFYLCAWVPGQGFNEQFFGPGTRLTVL.

This clonotype appeared a few times. The V gene is TRBV7-3, the J gene TRBJ2-3; the match to TRBD2 covers 7 bases. Germline lookup yields CDR1 SGHTA and CDR2 FQGTGA. V lost 2 bases to trimming and J lost 0 bases; unmatched junction nucleotides: 2. This CDR3 has 15 amino acids. The CDR3 sequence: CASSLYGGSTDTQYF. For the CDR3, the DNA is TGTGCCAGCAGCTTATACGGGGGGAGCACAGATACGCAGTATTTT.

This clonotype was found a few times. The junction departs from germline at one end; a sequencing error may be responsible. The chain links TRBV19 to TRBJ1-6; the D is unclear. Germline V gives CDR1 LNHDA, CDR2 SQIVND (reference sequence). The CDR3 runs to 14 residues. The CDR3 bases are TGTGCCAGTAGTATAAAACTGAATAATTCACACCTCCACTTT. Translated, it gives CASSIKLNNSHLHF.

The chain uses TRBV6-2 or TRBV6-3 and TRBJ2-7; 13 bases align to TRBD2. V shed 5 bases and J 3 bases; nucleotides not matched to a gene: 7. Per germline, CDR1 MNHEY and CDR2 SVGEGT. The CDR3 contains 16 residues. The CDR3 sequence is CASSDRTSGRYYEQYF. DNA of the CDR3: TGTGCCAGCAGTGACCGGACTAGCGGGAGATACTACGAGCAGTACTTC.

The V and J genes are TRBV28 and TRBJ2-2; the D gene is possibly TRBD1 (5 bases). Germline lookup yields CDR1 MDHEN and CDR2 SYDVKM. This CDR3 has 15 residues. Trimming took off 10 bases at V and 4 bases at J, with 19 bases between the two ends. CDR3 protein: CATTGTVRATGELFF. In nucleotides, the CDR3 is TGTGCCACCACAGGCACAGTTCGGGCCACCGGGGAGCTGTTTTTT.

In its sample, this clonotype was seen a few times. This chain links TRBV19 with TRBJ1-1; TRBD1 matches 7 bases. The V gene end was trimmed by 6 bases and the J gene end by 0 bases; junction bases not matched to a gene: 13. Germline V lookup: CDR1 LNHDA, CDR2 SQIVND (reference sequence). There are 17 residues in the CDR3. The CDR3: CASRTWTGRTMNTEAFF. The CDR3 DNA reads as TGTGCCAGTAGAACTTGGACAGGAAGGACCATGAACACTGAAGCTTTCTTT.

At least ten counts were recorded for this clonotype. The chain carries TRBV7-8 and TRBJ2-7; D perhaps matches TRBD1 (5 bases). The V gene's germline CDR1 is SGHVS and CDR2 FQNEAQ. V was cut by 1 base and J by 3 bases, with 16 bases left in between. The CDR3 consists of 16 residues. CDR3 residues: CASSLDGALRIYEQYF. The CDR3 nucleotides read TGTGCCAGCAGCTTAGATGGGGCCCTACGGATCTACGAGCAGTACTTC.

The chain couples TRBV6-5 to TRBJ1-1, with D unresolved. Per germline, CDR1 MNHEY and CDR2 SVGAGI. Trimming removed 4 bases at V and 1 base at J, with 13 bases between. This CDR3 has 15 residues. The chain's CDR3 is CASSSDGFWNTEAFF. CDR3 bases: TGTGCCAGCAGTTCTGATGGGTTTTGGAACACTGAAGCTTTCTTT.

This chain links TRBV7-6 with TRBJ2-5; 7 bases line up with TRBD2. The CDR3 totals 13 residues. V dropped 8 bases and J dropped 2; count of bases not matched to a gene: 5. CDR1 SGHVS and CDR2 FNYEAQ come from the germline V gene. CDR3 region: CASVGGRQETQYF. CDR3 coding DNA: TGTGCCAGCGTGGGAGGGCGGCAAGAGACCCAGTACTTC.

Ten or more counts support this clonotype. This sequence joins TRBV7-2 and TRBJ2-1; D uncertain. In germline, CDR1 is SGHTA, CDR2 FQGNSA. The CDR3 length is 14 residues. V dropped 3 bases and J dropped 8 bases, with 14 bases sitting between them. The CDR3 bases are TGTGCCAGCAGCTTCCCAGTTCCGGGCGATGAGCAGTTCTTC. It codes for CASSFPVPGDEQFF.